These 8 T cell receptor beta chains came from one sample sequenced in a study of spatial heterogeneity in lung cancer. MiXCR, run by TCRdb on the 5' RACE reads, gives a single entry per CDR3 protein. The data show more than 25,000 distinct CDR3 sequences, more than 4.5% seen once. Time point indicated: blood at routine non-recurrence follow-up after resection. The input for sequencing was PBMCs, taken at follow-up. The receptors shown here come from a female donor with early-stage non-small cell lung cancer.

This clonotype was seen ten or more times. The J gene is TRBJ1-5, the V gene TRBV2, with D unclear. Germline CDR1 is SNHLY and CDR2 is FYNNEI. Trimming left V 1 base short and J 0 bases short, with 4 bases between. This CDR3 has 14 residues. CDR3 sequence (DNA): TGTGCCAGCAGTGAAGGGAATAGCAATCAGCCCCAGCATTTT. Its protein product is CASSEGNSNQPQHF.

J is TRBJ1-5 and V is TRBV7-2; maybe TRBD1 (6 bases). Trimming stripped 2 bases from V and 0 bases from J, with 14 bases between. CDR1 and CDR2 (germline): SGHTA, FQGNSA. The length of the CDR3 is 17 residues. The CDR3 nucleotides are TGTGCCAGCAGCTTAATCGGGGGCTTGGATAGCAATCAGCCCCAGCATTTT. Its protein product is CASSLIGGLDSNQPQHF.

V is TRBV7-9 and J is TRBJ2-1; the match to TRBD1 covers 9 bases. From germline, CDR1 is SEHNR and CDR2 FQNEAQ (reference sequence). The J segment lost 2 bases and the V segment lost 1 base, leaving 6 bases of the junction unmatched. This CDR3 comprises 17 residues. The CDR3 here is CASSLERDRDPYNEQFF. The CDR3 DNA reads TGTGCCAGCAGCTTAGAACGGGACAGGGATCCCTACAATGAGCAGTTCTTC.

In its sample, this clonotype was seen many times. The chain recombines TRBV7-2 with TRBJ2-5, with D unresolved. The V gene lost 1 base and the J gene lost 2 bases, with 8 bases spanning the gap. Germline V gives CDR1 SGHTA, CDR2 FQGNSA. There are 14 residues in the CDR3. The CDR3 DNA is TGTGCCAGCAGCTTAGTCAGCGCACAAGAGACCCAGTACTTC. This sequence encodes CASSLVSAQETQYF.

In its sample, this clonotype was seen many times. The CDR3: CASSRPGDTQYF. DNA for the CDR3: TGCGCCAGCAGCCGACCCGGGGATACGCAGTATTTT. V is TRBV5-1 and J is TRBJ2-3; D is unclear. V dropped 4 bases and J dropped 6 bases, with 9 bases sitting between them. The CDR3 is made up of 12 amino acids. Looked up from germline, CDR1 is SGHRS and CDR2 is YFSETQ.

This clonotype was seen at least ten times. The rearrangement joins TRBV28 to TRBJ2-1; 10 bases agree with TRBD2. CDR3 length: 14 residues. The germline V gene has CDR1 MDHEN and CDR2 SYDVKM. With 10 bases clipped from V and 6 bases from J, the junction kept 9 bases outside the gene matches. The CDR3 is CATQSAGGGNEQFF. The CDR3 DNA sequence: TGTGCCACCCAGTCAGCGGGAGGGGGCAATGAGCAGTTCTTC.

This clonotype was recorded at least ten times. The chain carries TRBV29-1 and TRBJ2-6; TRBD1 aligns across 9 bases. The CDR3 runs 16 residues. With V trimmed by 3 bases and J by 0 bases, 3 bases remained unmatched. Germline lookup yields CDR1 SQVTM and CDR2 ANQGSEA. The CDR3 nucleotides are TGCAGCGTTGAGACAGGGGGGTCCTCTGGGGCCAACGTCCTGACTTTC. It codes for CSVETGGSSGANVLTF. Together with reference TRBV29-1 and TRBJ2-6, the CDR3 gives the full variable domain: SAVISQKPSRDICQRGTSLTIQCQVDSQVTMMFWYRQQPGQSLTLIATANQGSEATYESGFVIDKFPISRPNLTFSTLTVSNMSPEDSSIYLCSVETGGSSGANVLTFGAGSRLTVL.

This clonotype was observed many times. The chain links TRBV19 to TRBJ2-1, with a weak D call TRBD2 (5 bases). The CDR3 is made up of 16 amino acids. Germline V CDR1 and CDR2: LNHDA, SQIVND (reference sequence). V lost 1 base to trimming and J lost 5 bases, with 15 bases between them. The CDR3 DNA follows: TGTGCCAGTAGTATAGGATCGGGGTTAGAGGACAATGAGCAGTTCTTC. Amino acids: CASSIGSGLEDNEQFF.